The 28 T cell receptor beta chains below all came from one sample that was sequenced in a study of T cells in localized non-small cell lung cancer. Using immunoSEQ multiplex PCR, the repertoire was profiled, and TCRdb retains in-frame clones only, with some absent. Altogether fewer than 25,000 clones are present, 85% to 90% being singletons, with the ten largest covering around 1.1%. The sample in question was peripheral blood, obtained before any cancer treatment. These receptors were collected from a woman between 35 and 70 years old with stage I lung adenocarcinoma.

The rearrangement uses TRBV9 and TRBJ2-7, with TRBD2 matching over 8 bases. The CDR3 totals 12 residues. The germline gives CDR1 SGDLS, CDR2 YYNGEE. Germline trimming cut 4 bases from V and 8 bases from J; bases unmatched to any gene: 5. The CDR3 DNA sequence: TGTGCCAGCAGCCCCGGGGGGGGGAAGCAGTACTTC. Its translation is CASSPGGGKQYF. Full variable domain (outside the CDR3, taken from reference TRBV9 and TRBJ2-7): DSGVTQTPKHLITATGQRVTLRCSPRSGDLSVYWYQQSLDQGLQFLIQYYNGEERAKGNILERFSAQQFPDLHSELNLSSLELGDSALYFCASSPGGGKQYFGPGTRLTVT.

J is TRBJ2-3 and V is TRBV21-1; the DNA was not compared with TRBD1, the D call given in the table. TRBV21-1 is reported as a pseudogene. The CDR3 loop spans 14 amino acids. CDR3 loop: CASSKDPRDRVFLF. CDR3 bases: TGTGCCAGCAGCAAAGATCCCCGGGACAGGGTGTTCCTTTTT.

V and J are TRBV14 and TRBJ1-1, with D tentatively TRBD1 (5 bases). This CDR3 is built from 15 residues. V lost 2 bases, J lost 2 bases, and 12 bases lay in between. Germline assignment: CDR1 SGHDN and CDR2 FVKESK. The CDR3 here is CASSQLGLENTEAFF. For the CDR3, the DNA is TGTGCCAGCAGCCAATTGGGACTAGAAAACACTGAAGCTTTCTTT.

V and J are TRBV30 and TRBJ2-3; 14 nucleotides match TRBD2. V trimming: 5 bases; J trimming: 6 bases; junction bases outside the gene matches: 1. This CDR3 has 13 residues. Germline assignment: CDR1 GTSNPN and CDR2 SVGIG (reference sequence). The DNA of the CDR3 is TGTGCCTGGGGGACTAGCGGGGGTGATACGCAGTATTTT. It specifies CAWGTSGGDTQYF.

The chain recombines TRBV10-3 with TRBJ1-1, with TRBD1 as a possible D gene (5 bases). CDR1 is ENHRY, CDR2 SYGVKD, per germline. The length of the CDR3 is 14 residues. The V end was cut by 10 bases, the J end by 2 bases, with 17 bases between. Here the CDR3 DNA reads TGTGCCACACGGGGGGGGACGGCAAACACTGAAGCTTTCTTT. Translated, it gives CATRGGTANTEAFF.

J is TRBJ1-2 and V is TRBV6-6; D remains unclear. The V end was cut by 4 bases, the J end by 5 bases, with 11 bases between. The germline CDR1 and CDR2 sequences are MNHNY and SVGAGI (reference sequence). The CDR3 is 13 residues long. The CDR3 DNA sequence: TGTGCCAGCAGTTGGGAAGGAGTTTATGGCTACACCTTC. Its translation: CASSWEGVYGYTF.

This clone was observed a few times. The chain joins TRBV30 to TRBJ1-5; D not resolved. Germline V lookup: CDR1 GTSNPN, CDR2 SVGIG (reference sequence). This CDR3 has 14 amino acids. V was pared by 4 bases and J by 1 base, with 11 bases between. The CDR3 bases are TGTGCCTGGACCGGGGAGTCGAGCAATCAGCCCCAGCATTTT. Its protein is CAWTGESSNQPQHF. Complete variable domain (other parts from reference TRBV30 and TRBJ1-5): SQTIHQWPATLVQPVGSPLSLECTVEGTSNPNLYWYRQAAGRGLQLLFYSVGIGQISSEVPQNLSASRPQDRQFILSSKKLLLSDSGFYLCAWTGESSNQPQHFGDGTRLSIL.

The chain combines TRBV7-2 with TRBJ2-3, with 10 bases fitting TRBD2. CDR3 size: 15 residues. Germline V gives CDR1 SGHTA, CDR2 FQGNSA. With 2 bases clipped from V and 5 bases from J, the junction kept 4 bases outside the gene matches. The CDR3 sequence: CASSLNPSGRDTQYF. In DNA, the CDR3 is TGTGCCAGCAGCTTAAATCCTAGCGGGAGAGATACGCAGTATTTT.

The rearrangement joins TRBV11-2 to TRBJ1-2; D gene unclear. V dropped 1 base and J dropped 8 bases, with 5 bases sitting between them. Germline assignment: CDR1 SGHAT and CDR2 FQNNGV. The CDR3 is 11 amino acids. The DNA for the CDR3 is TGTGCCAGCAGCTTAGGGGCGGGCTACACCTTC. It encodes CASSLGAGYTF. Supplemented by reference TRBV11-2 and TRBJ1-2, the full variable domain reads EAGVAQSPRYKIIEKRQSVAFWCNPISGHATLYWYQQILGQGPKLLIQFQNNGVVDDSQLPKDRFSAERLKGVDSTLKIQPAKLEDSAVYLCASSLGAGYTFGSGTRLTVV.

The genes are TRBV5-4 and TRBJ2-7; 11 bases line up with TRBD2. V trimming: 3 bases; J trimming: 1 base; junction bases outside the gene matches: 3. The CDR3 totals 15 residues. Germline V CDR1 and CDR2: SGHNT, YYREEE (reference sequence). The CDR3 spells CASSWWTSGSYEQYF. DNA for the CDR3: TGTGCCAGCAGCTGGTGGACTAGCGGGTCCTACGAGCAGTACTTC.

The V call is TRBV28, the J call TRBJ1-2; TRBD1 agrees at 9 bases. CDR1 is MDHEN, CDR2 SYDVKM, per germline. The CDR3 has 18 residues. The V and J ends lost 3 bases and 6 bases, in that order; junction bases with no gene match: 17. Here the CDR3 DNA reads TGTGCCAGCAGTTTGCTTCCCGGGACAGGGAGGGGACGTAATGGCTACACCTTC. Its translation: CASSLLPGTGRGRNGYTF.

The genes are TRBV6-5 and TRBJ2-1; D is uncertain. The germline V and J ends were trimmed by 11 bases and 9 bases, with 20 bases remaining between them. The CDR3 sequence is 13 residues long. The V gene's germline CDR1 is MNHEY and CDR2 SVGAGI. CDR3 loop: CAVRLAAFSEQFF. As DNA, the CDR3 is TGTGCCGTCAGGTTGGCGGCCTTTTCTGAGCAGTTCTTC.

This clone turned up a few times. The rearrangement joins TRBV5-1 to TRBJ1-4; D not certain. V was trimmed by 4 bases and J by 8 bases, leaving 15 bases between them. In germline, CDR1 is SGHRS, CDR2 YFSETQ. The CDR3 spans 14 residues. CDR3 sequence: CASSPDGADEKLFF. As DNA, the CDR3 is TGCGCCAGCAGCCCGGACGGAGCGGACGAAAAACTGTTTTTT.

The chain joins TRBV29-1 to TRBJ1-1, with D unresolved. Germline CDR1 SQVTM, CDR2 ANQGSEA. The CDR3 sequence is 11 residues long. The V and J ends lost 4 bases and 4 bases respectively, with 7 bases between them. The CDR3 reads CSVGQSTEAFF. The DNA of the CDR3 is TGCAGCGTTGGACAAAGCACTGAAGCTTTCTTT.

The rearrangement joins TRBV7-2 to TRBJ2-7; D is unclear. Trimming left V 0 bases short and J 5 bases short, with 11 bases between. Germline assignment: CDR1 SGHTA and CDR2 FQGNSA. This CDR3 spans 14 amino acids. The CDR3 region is CASSLALGVHEQYF. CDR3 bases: TGTGCCAGCAGCTTAGCCTTAGGCGTCCACGAGCAGTACTTC. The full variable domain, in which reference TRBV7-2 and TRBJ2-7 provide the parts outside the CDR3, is GAGVSQSPSNKVTEKGKDVELRCDPISGHTALYWYRQSLGQGLEFLIYFQGNSAPDKSGLPSDRFSAERTGGSVSTLTIQRTQQEDSAVYLCASSLALGVHEQYFGPGTRLTVT.

The CDR3 loop reads CASSDSITPHPGNTIYF. The DNA for the CDR3 is TGTGCCAGCAGTGATAGTATAACACCACATCCCGGAAACACCATATATTTT. This chain connects TRBV27 to TRBJ1-3; D is unclear. CDR3 length equals 17 residues. Looked up from germline, CDR1 is MNHEY and CDR2 is SMNVEV (reference sequence). V dropped 5 bases and J dropped 4 bases, with 21 bases sitting between them.

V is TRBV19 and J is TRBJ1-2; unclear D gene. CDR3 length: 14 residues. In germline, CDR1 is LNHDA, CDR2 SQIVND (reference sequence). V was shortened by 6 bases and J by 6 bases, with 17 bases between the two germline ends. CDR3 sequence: CASRPGVMSDGYTF. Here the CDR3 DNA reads TGTGCCAGTAGGCCCGGGGTTATGAGCGATGGCTACACCTTC.

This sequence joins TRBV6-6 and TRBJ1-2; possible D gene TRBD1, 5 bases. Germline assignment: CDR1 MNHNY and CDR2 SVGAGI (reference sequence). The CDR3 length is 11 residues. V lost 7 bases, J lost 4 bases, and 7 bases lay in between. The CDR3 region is CASTQGYGYTF. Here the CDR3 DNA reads TGTGCCAGCACGCAGGGCTATGGCTACACCTTC.

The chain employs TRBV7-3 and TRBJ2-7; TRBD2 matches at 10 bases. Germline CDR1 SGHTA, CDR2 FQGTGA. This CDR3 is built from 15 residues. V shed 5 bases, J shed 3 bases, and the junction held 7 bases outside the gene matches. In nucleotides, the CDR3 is TGTGCCAGCAGCCAGTGGACTAGCGGAGACTACGAGCAGTACTTC. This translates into CASSQWTSGDYEQYF.

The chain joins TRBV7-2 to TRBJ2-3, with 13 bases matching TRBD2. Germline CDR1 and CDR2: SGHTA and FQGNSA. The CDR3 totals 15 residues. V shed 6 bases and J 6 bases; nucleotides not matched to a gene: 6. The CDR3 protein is CASSRLAGGLDTQYF. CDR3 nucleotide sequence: TGTGCCAGCAGTCGACTAGCGGGGGGCTTGGATACGCAGTATTTT. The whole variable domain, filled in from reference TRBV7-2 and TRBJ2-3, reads GAGVSQSPSNKVTEKGKDVELRCDPISGHTALYWYRQSLGQGLEFLIYFQGNSAPDKSGLPSDRFSAERTGGSVSTLTIQRTQQEDSAVYLCASSRLAGGLDTQYFGPGTRLTVL.

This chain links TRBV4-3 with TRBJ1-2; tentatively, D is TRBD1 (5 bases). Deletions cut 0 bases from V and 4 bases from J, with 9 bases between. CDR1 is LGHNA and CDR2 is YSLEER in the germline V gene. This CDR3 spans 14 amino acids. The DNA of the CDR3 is TGCGCCAGCAGCCAAGACGCGGGACCCTATGGCTACACCTTC. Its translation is CASSQDAGPYGYTF.

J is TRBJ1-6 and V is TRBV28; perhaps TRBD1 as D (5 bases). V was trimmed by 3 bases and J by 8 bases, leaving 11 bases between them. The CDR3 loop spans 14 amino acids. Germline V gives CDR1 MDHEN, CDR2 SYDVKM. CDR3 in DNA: TGTGCCAGCAGTTTGGGGCAGGCAGATTCACCCCTCCACTTT. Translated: CASSLGQADSPLHF.

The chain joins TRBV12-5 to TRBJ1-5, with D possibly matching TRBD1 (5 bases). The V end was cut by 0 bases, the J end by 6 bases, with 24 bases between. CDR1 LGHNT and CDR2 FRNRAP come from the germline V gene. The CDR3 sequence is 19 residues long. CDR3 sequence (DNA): TGTGCTAGTGGTTTGGTTAGGGACGGGACCCCGCCTCCGACTCAGCCCCAGCATTTT. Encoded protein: CASGLVRDGTPPPTQPQHF.

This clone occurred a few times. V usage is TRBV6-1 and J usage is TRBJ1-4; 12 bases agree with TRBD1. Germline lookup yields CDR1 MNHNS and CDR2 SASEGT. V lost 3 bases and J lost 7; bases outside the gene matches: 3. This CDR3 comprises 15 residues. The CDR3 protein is CASSDGTGGSEKLFF. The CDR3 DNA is TGTGCCAGCAGTGACGGGACAGGGGGCTCTGAAAAACTGTTTTTT.

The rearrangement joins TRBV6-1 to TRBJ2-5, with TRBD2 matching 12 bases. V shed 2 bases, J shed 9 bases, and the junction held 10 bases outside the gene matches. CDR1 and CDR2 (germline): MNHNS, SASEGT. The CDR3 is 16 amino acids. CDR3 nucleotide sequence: TGTGCCAGCAGTGAACTTCGTCGCCTAGCGGGGGGGGCCCAGTACTTC. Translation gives CASSELRRLAGGAQYF.

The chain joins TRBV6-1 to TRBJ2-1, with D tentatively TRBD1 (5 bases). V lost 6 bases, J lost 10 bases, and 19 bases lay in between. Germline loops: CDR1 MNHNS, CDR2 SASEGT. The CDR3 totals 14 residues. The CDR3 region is CASSGGHLPREQFF. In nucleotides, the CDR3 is TGTGCCAGCAGCGGCGGACACCTCCCAAGGGAGCAGTTCTTC.

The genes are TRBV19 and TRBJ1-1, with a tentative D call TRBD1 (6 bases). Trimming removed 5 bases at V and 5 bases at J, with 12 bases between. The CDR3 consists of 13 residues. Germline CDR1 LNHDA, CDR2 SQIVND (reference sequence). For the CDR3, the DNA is TGTGCCAGTAGTTGGGCAGGGGATACTGAAGCTTTCTTT. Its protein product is CASSWAGDTEAFF. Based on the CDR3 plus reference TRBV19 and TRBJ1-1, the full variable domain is DGGITQSPKYLFRKEGQNVTLSCEQNLNHDAMYWYRQDPGQGLRLIYYSQIVNDFQKGDIAEGYSVSREKKESFPLTVTSAQKNPTAFYLCASSWAGDTEAFFGQGTRLTVV.

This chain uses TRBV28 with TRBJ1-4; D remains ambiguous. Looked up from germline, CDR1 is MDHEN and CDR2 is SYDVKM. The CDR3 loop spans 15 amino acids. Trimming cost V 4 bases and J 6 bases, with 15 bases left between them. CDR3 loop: CASSSLSNQDEKLFF. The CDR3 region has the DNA TGTGCCAGCAGTTCCCTATCCAATCAGGATGAAAAACTGTTTTTT.